One sample yielded the 14 T cell receptor beta chains listed below, sequenced in a study of blood T cell repertoires in COVID-19 (TCRdb year 2020). Libraries came from the immunoSEQ multiplex PCR assay. The clones in this table, taken by TCRdb from immuneACCESS, are in-frame only. Not every clone is retained; where verified, under half of the shortfall comes from an unresolved V gene, and the cause of the rest is unknown. In all, the sample holds about 210,000 clones, and approximately 88% of those were seen once. The ten largest clones represent 2% to 3% of the sample. Sequenced sample: PBMCs or T cells enriched from blood (not recorded which). Receptors were obtained from a woman between 35 and 50 years old with acute COVID-19.

V and J are TRBV19 and TRBJ1-2, with a possible D match to TRBD1 (6 bases). The CDR3 sequence is 14 residues long. Trimming removed 7 bases from V and 7 bases from J, with 19 bases in between. Per germline, CDR1 LNHDA and CDR2 SQIVND (reference sequence). CDR3 sequence reads: CASNTAGVRSGYTF. CDR3 bases: TGTGCCAGTAACACCGCAGGGGTACGGAGTGGCTACACCTTC.

The chain recombines TRBV30 with TRBJ2-1; tentative D call: TRBD1 (5 bases). The germline V and J ends were trimmed by 0 bases and 7 bases, with 13 bases remaining between them. CDR3 size: 14 residues. Germline loops: CDR1 GTSNPN, CDR2 SVGIG (reference sequence). CDR3 nucleotides: TGTGCCTGGAGTGTGCAAGGGGCGGATAATGAGCAGTTCTTC. The encoded protein is CAWSVQGADNEQFF.

The chain carries TRBV5-1 and TRBJ2-4, with TRBD2 matching 7 bases. The J segment lost 6 bases and the V segment lost 3 bases, leaving 9 bases of the junction unmatched. CDR1 and CDR2 (germline): SGHRS, YFSETQ. The CDR3 is 15 amino acids. CDR3 protein: CASSWTGGYGNIQYF. The CDR3 DNA sequence: TGCGCCAGCAGCTGGACGGGGGGTTACGGAAACATTCAGTACTTC.

The chain is built from TRBV9 and TRBJ1-6; D call uncertain. The length of the CDR3 is 16 residues. Germline lookup yields CDR1 SGDLS and CDR2 YYNGEE. V dropped 0 bases and J dropped 9 bases, with 16 bases sitting between them. The DNA of the CDR3 is TGTGCCAGCAGCGTAGCAGGTATAGGTTTTGGTTCACCCCTCCACTTT. Its translation: CASSVAGIGFGSPLHF.

The V call is TRBV3-1 (or the pseudogene TRBV3-2), the J call TRBJ1-1; maybe TRBD1 (5 bases). The CDR3 contains 16 residues. The V end lost 1 base, the J end lost 0 bases, and 12 bases lay between the germline ends. The germline gives CDR1 LGHDT, CDR2 YNNKEL (reference sequence). In DNA form, the CDR3 reads TGTGCCAGCAGCCAAGGGCTACGGGGGATGAACACTGAAGCTTTCTTT. It specifies CASSQGLRGMNTEAFF.

CDR3: CASRDRGLVGQFF. The CDR3 nucleotides are TGTGCCAGCAGAGATAGGGGACTAGTAGGGCAGTTCTTC. This sequence joins TRBV6-5 and TRBJ2-1, with 8 positions matching TRBD2. Germline V lookup: CDR1 MNHEY, CDR2 SVGAGI. V trimming: 6 bases; J trimming: 12 bases; junction bases outside the gene matches: 10. This CDR3 has 13 amino acids.

There are many counts of this clone. This chain uses TRBV3-1 (or the pseudogene TRBV3-2) with TRBJ1-5; the D gene is possibly TRBD1 (6 bases). Germline V lookup: CDR1 LGHDT, CDR2 YNNKEL (reference sequence). Trimming pared 0 bases from V and 9 bases from J, leaving 9 bases between. The CDR3 runs 13 residues. The CDR3 nucleotides read TGTGCCAGCAGCCAAGAGGGGGCGAGGCCCCAGCATTTT. Translated: CASSQEGARPQHF.

The gene calls are TRBV12-3 or TRBV12-4 and TRBJ2-7; 12 bases are a match to TRBD2. With V trimmed by 3 bases and J by 7 bases, 1 base remained unmatched. This CDR3 spans 13 amino acids. The CDR3 spells CASSFTSGREQYF. The CDR3 DNA is TGTGCCAGCAGTTTTACTAGCGGGAGGGAGCAGTACTTC.

The chain uses TRBV5-1 and TRBJ2-3; TRBD2 agrees at 9 bases. The germline gives CDR1 SGHRS, CDR2 YFSETQ. With 4 bases clipped from V and 5 bases from J, the junction kept 14 bases outside the gene matches. The CDR3 consists of 17 residues. The CDR3 DNA reads TGCGCCAGCAGCGCGGGACTTAGCGGGAGTATGGGAGATACGCAGTATTTT. Its translation: CASSAGLSGSMGDTQYF.

The V call is TRBV18, the J call TRBJ2-7, with 7 bases fitting TRBD1. The CDR3 is 14 residues long. V lost 2 bases to trimming and J lost 3 bases; unmatched junction nucleotides: 4. The V gene's germline CDR1 is KGHSH and CDR2 LQKENI. CDR3 in DNA: TGTGCCAGCTCACCAGGGACAGTATACTACGAGCAGTACTTC. Protein: CASSPGTVYYEQYF.

CDR3 bases: TGTGCCAGCAGCCCTTTGACTAGCGGGGGGGCGGGAGATACGCAGTATTTT. As protein: CASSPLTSGGAGDTQYF. The V and J genes are TRBV9 and TRBJ2-3, with 14 bases that match TRBD2. This CDR3 has 17 residues. V dropped 4 bases and J dropped 5; count of bases not matched to a gene: 9. Germline CDR1 reads SGDLS; CDR2 reads YYNGEE. Variable domain in full (rest from reference TRBV9 and TRBJ2-3): DSGVTQTPKHLITATGQRVTLRCSPRSGDLSVYWYQQSLDQGLQFLIQYYNGEERAKGNILERFSAQQFPDLHSELNLSSLELGDSALYFCASSPLTSGGAGDTQYFGPGTRLTVL.

The V gene is TRBV10-1, the J gene TRBJ2-1; D gene ambiguous. V lost 3 bases, J lost 12 bases, and 12 bases lay in between. This CDR3 contains 12 residues. The germline gives CDR1 WNHNN, CDR2 SYGVQD (reference sequence). This CDR3 is CASSDALSGQFF. The CDR3, as DNA: TGCGCCAGCAGTGATGCCCTCTCGGGGCAGTTCTTC.

The chain employs TRBV9 and TRBJ2-1, with TRBD1 identical over 8 bases. The germline CDR1 and CDR2 sequences are SGDLS and YYNGEE. The J segment lost 7 bases and the V segment lost 1 base, leaving 4 bases of the junction unmatched. The CDR3 covers 14 residues. CDR3: CASSVQGASNEQFF. CDR3 bases: TGTGCCAGCAGCGTACAGGGGGCATCAAATGAGCAGTTCTTC.

The chain links TRBV5-4 to TRBJ2-1; 8 bases line up with TRBD2. The germline gives CDR1 SGHNT, CDR2 YYREEE (reference sequence). This CDR3 contains 15 residues. Trimming took 2 bases from V and 8 from J; bases not matched to a gene: 9. Here the CDR3 reads CASSFSASGSHEQFF. The CDR3, as DNA: TGTGCCAGCAGCTTTTCTGCTAGCGGGTCACATGAGCAGTTCTTC.